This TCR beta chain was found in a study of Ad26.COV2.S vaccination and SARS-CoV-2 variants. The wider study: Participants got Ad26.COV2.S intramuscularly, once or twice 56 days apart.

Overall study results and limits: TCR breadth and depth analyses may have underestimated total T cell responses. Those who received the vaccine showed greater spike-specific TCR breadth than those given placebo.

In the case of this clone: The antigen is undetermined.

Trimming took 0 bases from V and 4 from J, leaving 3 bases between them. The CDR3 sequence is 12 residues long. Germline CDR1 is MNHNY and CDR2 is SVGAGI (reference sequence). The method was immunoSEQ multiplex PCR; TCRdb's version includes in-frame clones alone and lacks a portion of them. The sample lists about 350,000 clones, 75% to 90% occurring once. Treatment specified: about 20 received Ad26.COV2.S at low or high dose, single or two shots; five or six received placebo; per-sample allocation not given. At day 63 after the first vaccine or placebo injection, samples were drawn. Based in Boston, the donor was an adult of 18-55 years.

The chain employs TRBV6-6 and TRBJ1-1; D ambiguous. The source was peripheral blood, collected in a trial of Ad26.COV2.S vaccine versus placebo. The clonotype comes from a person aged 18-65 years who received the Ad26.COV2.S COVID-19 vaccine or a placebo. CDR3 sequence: CASSYSSTEAFF. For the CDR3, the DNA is TGTGCCAGCAGTTACTCGAGCACTGAAGCTTTCTTT.